The 20 T cell receptor beta chains below were found in one sample sequenced in a study of blood T cell repertoires in COVID-19. Here immunoSEQ multiplex PCR was the method, and the copy in TCRdb shows in-frame clones only, minus some. The sample lists around 300,000 clones; around 88% were seen once. The specimen sequenced was peripheral blood. These receptors were obtained from a woman in her 30s who had recovered from COVID-19.

This chain links TRBV7-2 with TRBJ1-5; 9 nucleotides line up with TRBD1. J gave up 7 bases and V 5 bases, and 9 bases lay outside the gene matches. The germline V gene encodes CDR1 SGHTA and CDR2 FQGNSA. The CDR3 spans 15 residues. The CDR3 sequence: CASSPSGTGYQPQHF. The CDR3 DNA sequence: TGTGCCAGCAGCCCTTCCGGGACAGGGTACCAGCCCCAGCATTTT.

The chain couples TRBV5-6 to TRBJ2-5; no firm D call. This CDR3 has 13 residues. Trimming pared 0 bases from V and 5 bases from J, leaving 8 bases between. Germline assignment: CDR1 SGHDT and CDR2 YYEEEE. CDR3 DNA: TGTGCCAGCAGCTTGGTGGTGGGCGAGACCCAGTACTTC. Translation: CASSLVVGETQYF.

This sequence joins TRBV7-2 and TRBJ1-2, with D possibly matching TRBD1 (5 bases). Germline loops: CDR1 SGHTA, CDR2 FQGNSA. The CDR3 extends over 15 amino acids. Trimming stripped 5 bases from V and 1 base from J, with 14 bases between. CDR3 residues: CASSASTDRNYGYTF. CDR3 in DNA: TGTGCCAGCAGCGCCTCGACAGATCGTAACTATGGCTACACCTTC.

V is TRBV29-1 and J is TRBJ1-1; possibly TRBD1 for D (5 bases). The V gene's germline CDR1 is SQVTM and CDR2 ANQGSEA. V was cut by 7 bases and J by 8 bases, with 11 bases left in between. The CDR3 length is 10 residues. The DNA of the CDR3 is TGCAGCGGTAGACAGTTGGAAGCTTTCTTT. This codes for CSGRQLEAFF.

The CDR3 coding sequence is TGTGCCAGCAGTTTCCTTGTACAGGGGAGAAACATTCAGTACTTC. Translating it yields CASSFLVQGRNIQYF. The V call is TRBV28, the J call TRBJ2-4; 7 bases align to TRBD1. The germline V gene has CDR1 MDHEN and CDR2 SYDVKM. The ends lost 3 bases at V and 6 bases at J; junction bases unmatched: 8. The CDR3 is made up of 15 amino acids. Full variable domain (missing parts from reference TRBV28 and TRBJ2-4): DVKVTQSSRYLVKRTGEKVFLECVQDMDHENMFWYRQDPGLGLRLIYFSYDVKMKEKGDIPEGYSVSREKKERFSLILESASTNQTSMYLCASSFLVQGRNIQYFGAGTRLSVL.

The chain employs TRBV6-5 and TRBJ2-7, with D hard to call. The CDR3 runs to 13 residues. Germline V gene sequence: CDR1 MNHEY, CDR2 SVGAGI. The germline V and J ends were trimmed by 7 bases and 1 base, with 11 bases remaining between them. The CDR3 bases are TGTGCCAGCAAACGAGTCGTGTCCTACGAGCAGTACTTC. Protein: CASKRVVSYEQYF.

The rearrangement links TRBV6-4 to TRBJ1-2; weak D call: TRBD1 (6 bases). This CDR3 is 15 amino acids long. Trimming shortened V by 7 bases and J by 2 bases, and 17 bases separated the two germline ends. Germline CDR1 MRHNA, CDR2 SNTAGT. Here the CDR3 reads CASNRASTLNYGYTF. CDR3 bases: TGTGCCAGCAACAGGGCCTCCACTCTAAACTATGGCTACACCTTC.

Remarks on this clone: This CDR3 is also generated by other DNA sequences in the sample. The rearrangement links TRBV28 to TRBJ1-1; possible D gene TRBD1, 5 bases. The CDR3 extends over 12 amino acids. Germline CDR1 MDHEN, CDR2 SYDVKM. Trimming removed 1 base at V and 5 bases at J, with 5 bases between. The CDR3 DNA sequence: TGTGCCAGCAGTTTATCAGGGACTGAAGCTTTCTTT. Its protein product is CASSLSGTEAFF.

The CDR3 DNA follows: TGTGCCAGCAGTTTATCCATGGACAGGACATACTATGGCTACACCTTC. This codes for CASSLSMDRTYYGYTF. This chain links TRBV28 with TRBJ1-2, with TRBD1 identical over 7 bases. Per the germline V gene, CDR1 is MDHEN and CDR2 is SYDVKM. The CDR3 covers 16 residues. With V trimmed by 1 base and J by 3 bases, 8 bases remained unmatched.

The V and J genes are TRBV24-1 and TRBJ2-1; the D gene is possibly TRBD2 (5 bases). The CDR3 sequence is 15 residues long. From germline, CDR1 is KGHDR and CDR2 SFDVKD. V was shortened by 2 bases and J by 4 bases, with 11 bases between the two germline ends. The CDR3 DNA reads as TGTGCCACCAGTGATTCCGGACGGAGGTACAATGAGCAGTTCTTC. Its translation: CATSDSGRRYNEQFF.

The table lists this clone with a count of one. The chain has TRBV7-2 and TRBJ1-2, with D perhaps TRBD1 (5 bases). CDR1 and CDR2 from the germline V gene are SGHTA and FQGNSA. The CDR3 contains 17 residues. Trimming pared 1 base from V and 0 bases from J, leaving 15 bases between. CDR3 amino acids: CASSLDRQRPTNYGYTF. The CDR3 DNA reads TGTGCCAGCAGCTTAGATCGACAGCGCCCTACTAACTATGGCTACACCTTC.

The chain carries TRBV28 and TRBJ2-5; the D gene is possibly TRBD2 (6 bases). Trimming removed 6 bases at V and 3 bases at J, with 20 bases between. This CDR3 is 16 amino acids long. Germline V CDR1 and CDR2: MDHEN, SYDVKM. The CDR3 region is CASRSLAPTSEETQYF. CDR3 sequence (DNA): TGTGCCAGCAGGTCCCTAGCGCCGACCTCGGAAGAGACCCAGTACTTC.

The V gene is TRBV19, the J gene TRBJ1-2; 9 positions match TRBD1. This CDR3 has 13 amino acids. The V and J ends lost 7 bases and 5 bases, in that order; junction bases with no gene match: 5. CDR1 and CDR2 (germline): LNHDA, SQIVND (reference sequence). The DNA of the CDR3 is TGTGCCAGTACCATGGGACAGGGATATGGCTACACCTTC. Translation gives CASTMGQGYGYTF. Based on the CDR3 plus reference TRBV19 and TRBJ1-2, the full variable domain is DGGITQSPKYLFRKEGQNVTLSCEQNLNHDAMYWYRQDPGQGLRLIYYSQIVNDFQKGDIAEGYSVSREKKESFPLTVTSAQKNPTAFYLCASTMGQGYGYTFGSGTRLTVV.

The chain links TRBV10-3 to TRBJ1-1; 7 nucleotides match TRBD1. Trimming at V came to 3 bases and at J to 11 bases, leaving 12 bases not matched to a gene. Germline V CDR1 and CDR2: ENHRY, SYGVKD. This CDR3 region has 14 residues. CDR3 nucleotides: TGTGCCATCAGTGACCCTCCGACAGGGACTAGGGCTTTCTTT. This gives the protein CAISDPPTGTRAFF.

The rearrangement uses TRBV6-5 and TRBJ2-5; D is unclear. V was trimmed by 6 bases and J by 5 bases, leaving 10 bases between them. There are 12 residues in the CDR3. Germline CDR1 and CDR2: MNHEY and SVGAGI. CDR3 loop: CASSPSRETQYF. CDR3 coding DNA: TGTGCCAGCAGCCCGTCGAGGGAGACCCAGTACTTC.

Comments on this clone: The same CDR3 arises from other DNA sequences in this sample as well. The rearrangement links TRBV9 to TRBJ2-1; 7 bases map to TRBD2. V dropped 2 bases and J dropped 3; count of bases not matched to a gene: 2. The CDR3 runs 14 residues. Looked up from germline, CDR1 is SGDLS and CDR2 is YYNGEE. CDR3 protein: CASSVSGNYNEQFF. CDR3 DNA sequence: TGTGCCAGCAGCGTGAGCGGGAACTACAATGAGCAGTTCTTC.

This chain links TRBV7-9 with TRBJ1-1; D is undetermined. Trimming stripped 6 bases from V and 1 base from J, with 9 bases between. The CDR3 is 13 residues long. Per germline, CDR1 SEHNR and CDR2 FQNEAQ (reference sequence). The CDR3 nucleotides read TGTGCCAGCAGAAACTCTGAGAACACTGAAGCTTTCTTT. The encoded protein is CASRNSENTEAFF.

This chain joins TRBV29-1 and TRBJ2-1; D ambiguous. The ends were cut back, 4 bases at V and 5 bases at J, with 9 bases in the middle. The CDR3 covers 12 residues. The V gene's germline CDR1 is SQVTM and CDR2 ANQGSEA. The CDR3 coding sequence is TGCAGCGTTGGGGCAGATAACAATGAGCAGTTCTTC. It specifies CSVGADNNEQFF.

The J gene is TRBJ1-6, the V gene TRBV10-3; 7 bases fit TRBD1. This CDR3 has 15 amino acids. Germline-derived CDR1 and CDR2 are ENHRY and SYGVKD. Trimming took 4 bases from V and 10 from J; bases not matched to a gene: 10. The CDR3 nucleotides read TGTGCCATCAGTGGGGGATCGGGACAGTCGTCACCCCTCCACTTT. It encodes CAISGGSGQSSPLHF.

J is TRBJ2-3 and V is TRBV10-1; 8 bases are a match to TRBD2. Germline V CDR1 and CDR2: WNHNN, SYGVQD (reference sequence). With 3 bases clipped from V and 5 bases from J, the junction kept 7 bases outside the gene matches. CDR3 length equals 15 residues. CDR3 sequence (DNA): TGCGCCAGCAGTGAAAACGGGGGGGCTGGAGATACGCAGTATTTT. This sequence encodes CASSENGGAGDTQYF.